The 31 T cell receptor beta chains below were found in one sample sequenced in a study of T cell repertoires in MIS-A myocarditis. Clones were sequenced by immunoSEQ multiplex PCR, and TCRdb holds only the in-frame ones, with some missing. Of about 15,000 clones in the sample, over 70% are singletons; the top ten hold under 75%. Sequencing was done on a sample of left ventricle heart tissue obtained at autopsy. Every receptor here comes from a man aged 18 to 29 with fulminant myocarditis from multisystem inflammatory syndrome in adults (MIS-A) after COVID-19.

J is TRBJ2-3 and V is TRBV27; 7 nucleotides align to TRBD2. V shed 6 bases and J 5 bases; nucleotides not matched to a gene: 11. Per germline, CDR1 MNHEY and CDR2 SMNVEV (reference sequence). There are 15 residues in the CDR3. The CDR3 protein is CASSSWEAGLDTQYF. The CDR3 DNA sequence: TGTGCCAGCAGCTCCTGGGAAGCGGGGTTAGATACGCAGTATTTT.

This chain uses TRBV5-5 with TRBJ1-1; tentative D call: TRBD1 (6 bases). The CDR3 loop spans 14 amino acids. Germline V lookup: CDR1 SGHKS, CDR2 YYEKEE (reference sequence). V was clipped by 4 bases and J by 1 base, with 11 bases between them. CDR3 bases: TGTGCCAGCAGCCCCGGGACATCGAACACTGAAGCTTTCTTT. Protein product: CASSPGTSNTEAFF.

This clone was counted a few times. The chain is built from TRBV7-2 and TRBJ2-2, with D tentatively TRBD1 or TRBD2 (5 bases each). V was clipped by 4 bases and J by 6 bases, with 18 bases between them. This CDR3 is 16 amino acids long. Looked up from germline, CDR1 is SGHTA and CDR2 is FQGNSA. For the CDR3, the DNA is TGTGCCAGCAGCTGGGGCCTAGCCCGGGCCGCCGGGGAGCTGTTTTTT. It codes for CASSWGLARAAGELFF.

The V gene is TRBV11-2, the J gene TRBJ2-7, with a possible D match to TRBD2 (7 bases). V was cut by 5 bases and J by 2 bases, with 13 bases left in between. The length of the CDR3 is 14 residues. The germline V gene has CDR1 SGHAT and CDR2 FQNNGV. CDR3: CASSHGGGAYEQYF. The CDR3, as DNA: TGTGCCAGCAGCCATGGAGGGGGGGCCTACGAGCAGTACTTC. Variable domain in full (rest from reference TRBV11-2 and TRBJ2-7): EAGVAQSPRYKIIEKRQSVAFWCNPISGHATLYWYQQILGQGPKLLIQFQNNGVVDDSQLPKDRFSAERLKGVDSTLKIQPAKLEDSAVYLCASSHGGGAYEQYFGPGTRLTVT.

The chain carries TRBV6-1 and TRBJ2-7; no firm D call. Trimming pared 3 bases from V and 7 bases from J, leaving 7 bases between. The V gene's germline CDR1 is MNHNS and CDR2 SASEGT. This CDR3 spans 11 amino acids. CDR3 DNA sequence: TGTGCCAGCAGTGATGTACGAGAGCAGTACTTC. This gives the protein CASSDVREQYF.

CDR3 sequence: CASSETMGEAFF. DNA for the CDR3: TGCGCCAGCAGTGAGACCATGGGGGAAGCTTTCTTT. The V and J genes are TRBV10-2 and TRBJ1-1, with D hard to call. CDR1 WSHSY and CDR2 SAAADI come from the germline V gene. This CDR3 has 12 residues. Trimming removed 2 bases from V and 8 bases from J, with 9 bases in between.

The chain uses TRBV5-1 and TRBJ1-1, with D possibly TRBD1 on 6 matching bases. The CDR3 spans 13 residues. CDR1 and CDR2 from the germline V gene are SGHRS and YFSETQ. The V end lost 3 bases, the J end lost 4 bases, and 10 bases lay between the germline ends. CDR3 sequence (DNA): TGCGCCAGCAGCTCGGGGGCGGGCACTGAAGCTTTCTTT. Residues: CASSSGAGTEAFF.

This chain uses TRBV10-3 with TRBJ2-6, with TRBD2 as a possible D gene (5 bases). Germline V gene lookup returns CDR1 ENHRY and CDR2 SYGVKD. V was trimmed by 11 bases and J by 0 bases, leaving 20 bases between them. CDR3 length equals 17 residues. DNA for the CDR3: TGTGCCGCGGGCGTCCGGGAAAAACCCTCTGGGGCCAACGTCCTGACTTTC. This translates into CAAGVREKPSGANVLTF.

V and J are TRBV7-2 and TRBJ1-1; D gene ambiguous. The CDR3 totals 13 residues. Germline assignment: CDR1 SGHTA and CDR2 FQGNSA. Trimming shortened V by 5 bases and J by 3 bases, and 10 bases separated the two germline ends. The CDR3 loop reads CASSPRSDTEAFF. The CDR3 DNA reads as TGTGCCAGCAGCCCCCGCTCCGACACTGAAGCTTTCTTT.

V and J are TRBV12-3 or TRBV12-4 and TRBJ1-5; D may be TRBD1 (5 bases). Trimming took off 1 base at V and 5 bases at J, with 6 bases between the two ends. This CDR3 is built from 13 residues. CDR3 in DNA: TGTGCCAGCAGTTTAGGGGGGTATCAGCCCCAGCATTTT. As protein: CASSLGGYQPQHF.

The rearrangement links TRBV2 to TRBJ1-4; 7 bases fit TRBD1. Trimming cost V 6 bases and J 3 bases; bases outside gene matches: 16. The CDR3 length is 18 residues. CDR1 and CDR2 from the germline V gene are SNHLY and FYNNEI. The CDR3 DNA follows: TGTGCCAGCAGCCGGGACAGAGCTAAAGAGGAGGCTAATGAAAAACTGTTTTTT. Amino acid sequence: CASSRDRAKEEANEKLFF. The complete variable domain, with remaining parts taken from reference TRBV2 and TRBJ1-4, reads EPEVTQTPSHQVTQMGQEVILRCVPISNHLYFYWYRQILGQKVEFLVSFYNNEISEKSEIFDDQFSVERPDGSNFTLKIRSTKLEDSAMYFCASSRDRAKEEANEKLFFGSGTQLSVL.

This chain connects TRBV5-6 to TRBJ2-2, with 15 bases matching TRBD2. CDR3 length: 17 residues. The V and J ends lost 4 bases and 5 bases, in that order; junction bases with no gene match: 6. From germline, CDR1 is SGHDT and CDR2 YYEEEE. The DNA of the CDR3 is TGTGCCAGCAGCCGGACTAGCGGGAGGGCCTGGACCGGGGAGCTGTTTTTT. Its translation is CASSRTSGRAWTGELFF.

This clone was counted between two and nine times. The CDR3 protein is CASSQGPYYNEQFF. The CDR3 nucleotides are TGTGCCAGCAGCCAGGGACCCTATTACAATGAGCAGTTCTTC. This chain joins TRBV7-9 and TRBJ2-1; D is perhaps TRBD1 or TRBD2 (5 bases each). The CDR3 has 14 residues. The V end lost 5 bases, the J end lost 4 bases, and 12 bases lay between the germline ends. Germline CDR1 and CDR2: SEHNR and FQNEAQ (reference sequence).

The J gene is TRBJ2-7, the V gene TRBV7-3, with D possibly being TRBD2 (6 bases). The CDR3 has 13 residues. Trimming took 5 bases from V and 6 from J, leaving 14 bases between them. Germline V gene lookup returns CDR1 SGHTA and CDR2 FQGTGA. CDR3: CASSQTSTTEQYF. In nucleotides, the CDR3 is TGTGCCAGCAGCCAGACTAGTACTACCGAGCAGTACTTC.

This chain connects TRBV10-2 to TRBJ1-1, with no clear D. Germline CDR1 and CDR2: WSHSY and SAAADI. Trimming took 7 bases from V and 0 from J, leaving 15 bases between them. CDR3 size: 15 residues. The CDR3: CASTRAEALNTEAFF. The CDR3, as DNA: TGCGCCAGCACAAGGGCAGAGGCTCTGAACACTGAAGCTTTCTTT.

The V gene is TRBV2, the J gene TRBJ2-2; 7 bases align to TRBD1. CDR1 and CDR2 (germline): SNHLY, FYNNEI. This CDR3 has 15 amino acids. Trimming took 2 bases from V and 2 from J; bases not matched to a gene: 2. The CDR3 spells CASSEKGANTGELFF. The CDR3 bases are TGTGCCAGCAGTGAAAAGGGGGCCAACACCGGGGAGCTGTTTTTT.

The V and J genes are TRBV4-1 and TRBJ2-2; 9 nucleotides align to TRBD2. The germline V gene has CDR1 MGHRA and CDR2 YSYEKL. Trimming at V came to 0 bases and at J to 5 bases, leaving 7 bases not matched to a gene. The CDR3 spans 17 residues. CDR3 sequence (DNA): TGCGCCAGCAGCCAAGATTATCTAGCGGGATTAACCGGGGAGCTGTTTTTT. Translating it yields CASSQDYLAGLTGELFF.

In this sample, this clone turned up a few times. The chain couples TRBV16 to TRBJ1-1, with unresolved D. The germline gives CDR1 KGHSY, CDR2 FQNENV. The ends were cut back, 1 base at V and 6 bases at J, with 21 bases in the middle. The CDR3 has 17 amino acids. The CDR3 DNA follows: TGTGCCAGCAGCCAATTCCTTCGTTTGCGACCAAGGGCTGAAGCTTTCTTT. Protein sequence: CASSQFLRLRPRAEAFF.

This rearrangement joins TRBV27 to TRBJ1-4; TRBD1 matches at 8 bases. V lost 7 bases, J lost 0 bases, and 16 bases stayed unmatched. The length of the CDR3 is 19 residues. Germline V gives CDR1 MNHEY, CDR2 SMNVEV (reference sequence). DNA for the CDR3: TGTGCCAGCACCGAACGGGGGGCAGGACAGGGTACAACTAATGAAAAACTGTTTTTT. Amino acid sequence: CASTERGAGQGTTNEKLFF.

A single count supports this clone. The genes are TRBV7-3 and TRBJ1-2; 12 bases fit TRBD1. The V gene's germline CDR1 is SGHTA and CDR2 FQGTGA. The CDR3 covers 17 residues. V trimming: 2 bases; J trimming: 4 bases; junction bases outside the gene matches: 8. The CDR3 DNA follows: TGTGCCAGCAGCTTAGGACCTACGGGACAGGGGGCCTATGGCTACACCTTC. Translation: CASSLGPTGQGAYGYTF.

J is TRBJ1-3 and V is TRBV7-9; D possibly corresponds to TRBD1 (5 bases). The CDR3 sequence is 14 residues long. Trimming removed 8 bases at V and 0 bases at J, with 11 bases between. Germline values: CDR1 SEHNR, CDR2 FQNEAQ (reference sequence). The CDR3 nucleotides read TGTGCCAGCGGTCCGGGGGGCTCTGGAAACACCATATATTTT. Amino acids: CASGPGGSGNTIYF.

This chain joins TRBV7-4 and TRBJ1-2; 9 nucleotides line up with TRBD1. J gave up 8 bases and V 6 bases, and 4 bases lay outside the gene matches. The CDR3 spans 12 residues. Germline V gene data show CDR1 as SGHVT and CDR2 as SQSDAQ. The CDR3, as DNA: TGTGCCAGCAGGGGACAGGGTAGAGGCTACACCTTC. It is translated as CASRGQGRGYTF. Drawing the rest from reference TRBV7-4 and TRBJ1-2, the complete variable domain is GAGVSQSPRYKVAKRGRDVALRCDSISGHVTLYWYRQTLGQGSEVLTYSQSDAQRDKSGRPSGRFSAERPERSVSTLKIQRTEQGDSAVYLCASRGQGRGYTFGSGTRLTVV.

This clone has just a few counts. The chain has TRBV27 and TRBJ2-4, with D possibly being TRBD2 (5 bases). The CDR3 length is 16 residues. The V and J ends lost 0 bases and 0 bases respectively, with 9 bases between them. Germline CDR1 is MNHEY and CDR2 is SMNVEV (reference sequence). CDR3: CASSLSGSLAKNIQYF. CDR3 coding DNA: TGTGCCAGCAGTTTATCAGGGAGTCTAGCCAAAAACATTCAGTACTTC.

This clone was seen a handful of times. The rearrangement uses TRBV4-1 and TRBJ1-1; D may be TRBD1 (5 bases). The CDR3 contains 13 residues. Germline V gene sequence: CDR1 MGHRA, CDR2 YSYEKL. Trimming stripped 0 bases from V and 13 bases from J, with 15 bases between. The CDR3 loop is CASSQDTGRACFF. CDR3 bases: TGCGCCAGCAGCCAAGATACGGGGCGCGCGTGTTTCTTT.

V and J are TRBV9 and TRBJ2-1; 8 nucleotides line up with TRBD2. Germline CDR1 and CDR2: SGDLS and YYNGEE. The CDR3 runs to 15 residues. V was pared by 3 bases and J by 0 bases, with 2 bases of the junction left unmatched. The CDR3 DNA follows: TGTGCCAGCAGCGCGGGGGGGAGCTCCTACAATGAGCAGTTCTTC. Translation gives CASSAGGSSYNEQFF.

The V call is TRBV24-1, the J call TRBJ2-3; 8 nucleotides agree with TRBD1. CDR3 size: 12 residues. CDR1 KGHDR and CDR2 SFDVKD come from the germline V gene. V was clipped by 9 bases and J by 6 bases; unmatched bases: 4. CDR3 nucleotide sequence: TGTGCCACCTCGGACAGGGTGGATACGCAGTATTTT. Translating it yields CATSDRVDTQYF.

The V call is TRBV6-5, the J call TRBJ1-2; D gene unclear. The germline V and J ends were trimmed by 6 bases and 4 bases, with 12 bases remaining between them. Per the germline V gene, CDR1 is MNHEY and CDR2 is SVGAGI. The CDR3 spans 13 residues. The CDR3 loop reads CASSAGRTYGYTF. DNA for the CDR3: TGTGCCAGCAGCGCCGGACGGACCTATGGCTACACCTTC.

This rearrangement joins TRBV6-5 to TRBJ1-2; no clear D. Germline V lookup: CDR1 MNHEY, CDR2 SVGAGI. The CDR3 sequence is 14 residues long. Trimming took off 0 bases at V and 4 bases at J, with 9 bases between the two ends. This chain's CDR3 is CASSYSVGRYGYTF. The CDR3 DNA reads as TGTGCCAGCAGTTACTCCGTGGGCCGCTATGGCTACACCTTC.

The chain uses TRBV2 and TRBJ1-1; TRBD1 might be the D (5 bases). This CDR3 comprises 13 residues. Germline CDR1 and CDR2: SNHLY and FYNNEI. With 7 bases removed from V and 1 base from J, the gap between germline ends came to 10 bases. The CDR3 protein is CASMGRENTEAFF. CDR3 DNA: TGTGCCAGCATGGGACGGGAGAACACTGAAGCTTTCTTT.

The chain employs TRBV7-9 and TRBJ1-1; D possibly corresponds to TRBD1 (6 bases). The CDR3 has 14 amino acids. CDR1 is SEHNR and CDR2 is FQNEAQ in the germline V gene (reference sequence). V was shortened by 5 bases and J by 2 bases, with 12 bases between the two germline ends. CDR3 nucleotide sequence: TGTGCCAGCAGCCCCCTCGGGACAAACACTGAAGCTTTCTTT. Protein sequence: CASSPLGTNTEAFF. The full variable domain, completed using reference TRBV7-9 and TRBJ1-1, is DTGVSQNPRHKITKRGQNVTFRCDPISEHNRLYWYRQTLGQGPEFLTYFQNEAQLEKSRLLSDRFSAERPKGSFSTLEIQRTEQGDSAMYLCASSPLGTNTEAFFGQGTRLTVV.

The chain recombines TRBV5-4 with TRBJ2-6; D unclear. Trimming stripped 4 bases from V and 1 base from J, with 9 bases between. Germline CDR1 and CDR2: SGHNT and YYREEE (reference sequence). The CDR3 spans 15 residues. CDR3 bases: TGTGCCAGCAGCCACCTGACGTCTGGGGCCAACGTCCTGACTTTC. Translating it yields CASSHLTSGANVLTF.